What follows describes a single T cell receptor (beta chain). The data are from a study of blood T cell repertoires in COVID-19. Study information: Sample material is recorded as cDNA or gDNA derived from T cells, B-cell-depleted T cells, or PBMCs.

The CDR3 has 15 amino acids. V was pared by 4 bases and J by 5 bases, with 18 bases between. Germline loops: CDR1 MNHEY, CDR2 SMNVEV (reference sequence). Repertoires were generated with immunoSEQ multiplex PCR, while TCRdb's copy carries only in-frame clones and drops some. The repertoire holds over 150,000 clones, with about four fifths as singletons. V usage is TRBV27 and J usage is TRBJ2-7; D perhaps matches TRBD2 (6 bases). Sequenced input: peripheral blood. The TCR comes from a woman aged 70-85 years who had recovered from COVID-19. In nucleotides, the CDR3 is TGTGCCAGCAGTTCCTCCCTGGGCGGGATCAACGAGCAGTACTTC. Amino acid sequence: CASSSSLGGINEQYF.